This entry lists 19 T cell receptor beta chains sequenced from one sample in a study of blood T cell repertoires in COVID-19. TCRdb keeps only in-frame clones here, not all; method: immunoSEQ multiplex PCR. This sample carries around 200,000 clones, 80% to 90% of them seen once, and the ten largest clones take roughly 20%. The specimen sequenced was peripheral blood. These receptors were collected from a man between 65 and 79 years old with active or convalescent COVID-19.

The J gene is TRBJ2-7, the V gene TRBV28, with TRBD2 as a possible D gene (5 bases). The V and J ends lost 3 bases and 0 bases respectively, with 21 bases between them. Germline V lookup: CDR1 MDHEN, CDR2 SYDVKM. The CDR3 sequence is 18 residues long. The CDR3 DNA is TGTGCCAGCAGTTTCCCTCTTGGTGGGAGCCCTTCCTCCTACGAGCAGTACTTC. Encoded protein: CASSFPLGGSPSSYEQYF. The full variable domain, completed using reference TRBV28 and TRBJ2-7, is DVKVTQSSRYLVKRTGEKVFLECVQDMDHENMFWYRQDPGLGLRLIYFSYDVKMKEKGDIPEGYSVSREKKERFSLILESASTNQTSMYLCASSFPLGGSPSSYEQYFGPGTRLTVT.

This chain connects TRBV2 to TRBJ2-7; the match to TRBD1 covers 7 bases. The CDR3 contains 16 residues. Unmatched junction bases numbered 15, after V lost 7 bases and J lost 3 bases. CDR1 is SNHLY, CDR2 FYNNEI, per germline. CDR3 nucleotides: TGTGCCAGCATGCTAAGAGGGGGCGCTGAGGGCTACGAGCAGTACTTC. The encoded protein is CASMLRGGAEGYEQYF.

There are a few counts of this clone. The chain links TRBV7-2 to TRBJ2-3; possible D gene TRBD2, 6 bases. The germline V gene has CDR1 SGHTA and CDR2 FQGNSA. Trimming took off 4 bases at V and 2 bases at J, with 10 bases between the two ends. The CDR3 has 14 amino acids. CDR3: CASSSSGVTDTQYF. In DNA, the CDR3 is TGTGCCAGCAGCTCTTCGGGAGTCACAGATACGCAGTATTTT.

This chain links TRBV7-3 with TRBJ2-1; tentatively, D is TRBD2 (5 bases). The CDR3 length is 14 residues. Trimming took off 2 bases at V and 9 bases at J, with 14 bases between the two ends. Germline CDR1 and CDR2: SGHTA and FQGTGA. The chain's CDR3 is CASSLDAGGGEQFF. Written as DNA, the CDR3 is TGTGCCAGCAGCTTAGACGCGGGCGGTGGTGAGCAGTTCTTC.

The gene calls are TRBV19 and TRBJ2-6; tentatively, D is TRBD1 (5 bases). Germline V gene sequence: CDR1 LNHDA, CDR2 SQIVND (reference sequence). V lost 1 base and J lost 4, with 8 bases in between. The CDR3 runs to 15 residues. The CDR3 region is CASSIGGKGANVLTF. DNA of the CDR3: TGTGCCAGTAGTATAGGGGGCAAAGGGGCCAACGTCCTGACTTTC.

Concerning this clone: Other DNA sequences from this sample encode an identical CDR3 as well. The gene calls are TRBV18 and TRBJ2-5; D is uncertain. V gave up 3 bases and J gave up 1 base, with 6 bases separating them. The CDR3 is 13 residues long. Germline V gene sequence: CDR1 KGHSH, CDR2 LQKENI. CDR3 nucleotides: TGTGCCAGCTCACCTGGCACCCAAGAGACCCAGTACTTC. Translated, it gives CASSPGTQETQYF.

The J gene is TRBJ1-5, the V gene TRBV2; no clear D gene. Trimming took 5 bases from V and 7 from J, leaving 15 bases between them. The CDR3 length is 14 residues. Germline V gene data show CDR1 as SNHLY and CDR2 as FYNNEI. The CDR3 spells CASSLTDSGQPQHF. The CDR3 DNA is TGTGCCAGCAGTTTAACAGATTCGGGGCAGCCCCAGCATTTT.

CDR3 sequence reads: CSVGHNRVNTEAFF. CDR3 DNA sequence: TGCAGCGTTGGGCATAACAGGGTAAACACTGAAGCTTTCTTT. This rearrangement joins TRBV29-1 to TRBJ1-1; a possible D gene is TRBD1 (6 bases). Deletions cut 4 bases from V and 2 bases from J, with 14 bases between. This CDR3 is 14 amino acids long. CDR1 and CDR2 from the germline V gene are SQVTM and ANQGSEA.

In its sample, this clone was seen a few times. CDR3 amino acids: CASKRGPLNSPLHF. The CDR3, as DNA: TGTGCCAGCAAAAGGGGGCCGTTGAATTCACCCCTCCACTTT. The rearrangement links TRBV2 to TRBJ1-6, with 7 nucleotides matching TRBD1. The CDR3 loop spans 14 amino acids. The germline CDR1 and CDR2 sequences are SNHLY and FYNNEI. J gave up 7 bases and V 7 bases, and 7 bases lay outside the gene matches.

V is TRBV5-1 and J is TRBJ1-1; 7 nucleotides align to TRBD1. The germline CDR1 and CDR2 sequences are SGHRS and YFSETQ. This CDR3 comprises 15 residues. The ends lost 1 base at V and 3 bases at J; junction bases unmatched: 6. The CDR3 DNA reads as TGCGCCAGCAGCTTGAGGGACAGAACTTACACTGAAGCTTTCTTT. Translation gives CASSLRDRTYTEAFF.

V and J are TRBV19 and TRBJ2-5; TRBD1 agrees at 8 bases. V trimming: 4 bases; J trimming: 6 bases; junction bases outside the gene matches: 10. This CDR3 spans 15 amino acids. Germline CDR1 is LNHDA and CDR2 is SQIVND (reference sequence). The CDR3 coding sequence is TGTGCCAGTAGTACCGGACAGGGCACGAGGCAGACCCAGTACTTC. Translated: CASSTGQGTRQTQYF.

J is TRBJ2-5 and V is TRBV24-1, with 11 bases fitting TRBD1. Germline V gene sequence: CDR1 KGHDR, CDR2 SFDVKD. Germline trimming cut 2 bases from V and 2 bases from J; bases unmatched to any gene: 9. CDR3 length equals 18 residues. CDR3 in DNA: TGTGCCACCAGTGATTCCGGGACAGGGGGTCGTCGGCAAGAGACCCAGTACTTC. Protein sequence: CATSDSGTGGRRQETQYF.

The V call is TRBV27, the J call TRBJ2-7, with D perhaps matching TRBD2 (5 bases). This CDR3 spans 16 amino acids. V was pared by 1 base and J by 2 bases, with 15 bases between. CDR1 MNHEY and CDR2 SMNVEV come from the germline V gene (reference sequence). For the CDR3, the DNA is TGTGCCAGCAGTTTATTACCTAGGACTGTGACCTACGAGCAGTACTTC. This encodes CASSLLPRTVTYEQYF.

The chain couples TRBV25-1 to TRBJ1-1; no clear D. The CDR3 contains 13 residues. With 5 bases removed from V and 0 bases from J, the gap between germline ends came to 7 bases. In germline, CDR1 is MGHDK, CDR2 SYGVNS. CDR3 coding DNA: TGTGCCAGCAGTTCACAGATGAACACTGAAGCTTTCTTT. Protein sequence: CASSSQMNTEAFF. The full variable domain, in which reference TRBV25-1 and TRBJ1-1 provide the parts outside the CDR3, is EADIYQTPRYLVIGTGKKITLECSQTMGHDKMYWYQQDPGMELHLIHYSYGVNSTEKGDLSSESTVSRIRTEHFPLTLESARPSHTSQYLCASSSQMNTEAFFGQGTRLTVV.

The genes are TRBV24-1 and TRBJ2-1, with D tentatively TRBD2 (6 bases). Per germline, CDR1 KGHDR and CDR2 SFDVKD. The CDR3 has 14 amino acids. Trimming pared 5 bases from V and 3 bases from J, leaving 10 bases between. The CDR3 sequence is CATSVGRGYNEQFF. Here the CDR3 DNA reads TGTGCCACCAGTGTCGGGAGAGGCTACAATGAGCAGTTCTTC.

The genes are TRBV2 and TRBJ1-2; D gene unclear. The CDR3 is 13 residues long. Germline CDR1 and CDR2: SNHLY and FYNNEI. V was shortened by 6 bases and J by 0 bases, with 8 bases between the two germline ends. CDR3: CASSPDPNYGYTF. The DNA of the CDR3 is TGTGCCAGCAGCCCAGATCCTAACTATGGCTACACCTTC.

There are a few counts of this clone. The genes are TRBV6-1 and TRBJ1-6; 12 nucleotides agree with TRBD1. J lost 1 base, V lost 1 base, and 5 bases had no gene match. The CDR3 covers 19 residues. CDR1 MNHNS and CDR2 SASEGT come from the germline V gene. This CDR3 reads CASSEVGTGGLSYNSPLHF. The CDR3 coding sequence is TGTGCCAGCAGTGAAGTGGGGACAGGGGGCCTATCCTATAATTCACCCCTCCACTTT.

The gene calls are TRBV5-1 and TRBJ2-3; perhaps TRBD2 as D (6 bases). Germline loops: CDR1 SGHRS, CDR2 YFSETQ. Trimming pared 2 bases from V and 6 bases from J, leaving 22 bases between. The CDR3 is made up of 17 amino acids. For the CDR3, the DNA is TGCGCCAGCAGCTTAATTTTAGGCGGCGGGGTATCGGATACGCAGTATTTT. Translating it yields CASSLILGGGVSDTQYF. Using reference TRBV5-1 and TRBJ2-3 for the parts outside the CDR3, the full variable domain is KAGVTQTPRYLIKTRGQQVTLSCSPISGHRSVSWYQQTPGQGLQFLFEYFSETQRNKGNFPGRFSGRQFSNSRSEMNVSTLELGDSALYLCASSLILGGGVSDTQYFGPGTRLTVL.

CDR3 nucleotides: TGTGCCAGCAGCTTACGCCGACTAGCGGGCTCCTACAATGAGCAGTTCTTC. Protein: CASSLRRLAGSYNEQFF. The J gene is TRBJ2-1, the V gene TRBV7-6, with 10 bases matching TRBD2. Germline V gene data show CDR1 as SGHVS and CDR2 as FNYEAQ. The trim removed 2 bases at V and 0 bases at J, leaving 4 bases unmatched. This CDR3 has 17 residues.